Listed here is a single T cell receptor beta chain. This sample was taken from a study of blood T cell repertoires in COVID-19. Looking at the study overall: Both acute and convalescent COVID-19 samples were obtained from the United States, Italy and Spain.

Germline loops: CDR1 SNHLY, CDR2 FYNNEI. The ends lost 3 bases at V and 2 bases at J; junction bases unmatched: 4. CDR3 size: 15 residues. Methods used by the authors: Estimation of nucleated cell counts was performed using reference gene primer amplification. Assay: immunoSEQ multiplex PCR; the TCRdb copy retains only in-frame clones and omits some. V and J calls and clone size are as listed in that table; D and trimming were resolved from the DNA. Of some 370,000 clones in the sample, around 92% were seen once. The chain carries TRBV2 and TRBJ2-7; TRBD2 aligns across 10 bases. The specimen was peripheral blood. This TCR came from a man between 40 and 49 years old with acute or convalescent COVID-19. CDR3 DNA: TGTGCCAGCAGTGATGTACTAGCGGGGACCTACGAGCAGTACTTC. It specifies CASSDVLAGTYEQYF.